Described below is a single T cell receptor beta chain sequence and its context. The antigen is unknown. One junction end disagrees with the germline gene, perhaps due to a read error. Assay used: immunoSEQ multiplex PCR; TCRdb lists only in-frame clones, some missing. The sample has about 130,000 clones, about 92% seen once. This specimen comes from a study of T cell responses to AZD1222 COVID-19 vaccine. Per the germline V gene, CDR1 is SQVTM and CDR2 is ANQGSEA. This CDR3 is 12 amino acids long. Study results and limitations: Among spike-specific TCRs, nearly half reportedly target unmutated variant regions.

The TCR sequence derives from an adult in good health. Sequenced here: peripheral blood, sampled on day 0 of AZD1222 vaccination. The J gene is TRBJ2-2, the V gene TRBV29-1; tentatively, D is TRBD2 (5 bases). For the CDR3, the DNA is TGCAGCGCTGAACTAGGCACCGGGGAGCTGTTTTTT. Encoded protein: CSAELGTGELFF.